The rows below give T cell receptor beta chains drawn from one sample of a study of T cells in Graves' hyperthyroidism and ophthalmopathy. TCRdb reanalysed the multiplex PCR reads using MiXCR and keeps one entry per CDR3 protein. The sample yields hundreds of thousands of distinct CDR3 sequences, around 20% seen once. The sample was blood. The receptors come from a man under 40 with Graves' ophthalmopathy. Each CDR3 is given with its conserved first and last residue. The order of the fields is J gene, clone size, V gene, D gene, CDR3 DNA, CDR3 protein. The D gene is left open where the match is weak. Only part of the rows carry a size: once, few, many, or a class if the clone is expanded.

>TRBJ1-1|NA|TRBV19|NA
TGTGCCAGTAGTATAAAGACTGAAGCTTTCTTT
CASSIKTEAFF
>TRBJ2-2|many|TRBV12-3/TRBV12-4|TRBD2
TGTGCCAGCAGGCGGACTAGCGAAATCACCGGGGAGCTGTTTTTT
CASRRTSEITGELFF
>TRBJ2-1|many|TRBV6-1|NA
TGTGCCAGTGTTGGGGCAGGGGAGCAGTTCTTC
CASVGAGEQFF
>TRBJ2-3|NA|TRBV30|NA
TGTGCCTGGACTCTAGGACAGATTGACACAGATACGCAGTATTTT
CAWTLGQIDTDTQYF
>TRBJ2-2|few|TRBV24-1|TRBD1
TGTGCCACCAGTGATTTGCCAAACAGGGGGCCGAACACCGGGGAGCTGTTTTTT
CATSDLPNRGPNTGELFF
>TRBJ1-6|NA|TRBV11-2|NA
TGTGCCAGCAGCTTAGAACGATCCATGATAAAATCACCCCTCCACTTT
CASSLERSMIKSPLHF
>TRBJ2-5|few|TRBV7-2|NA
TGTGCCAGCAGCTCAGGGTCCACGCGGGTACAAGAGACCCAGTACTTC
CASSSGSTRVQETQYF
>TRBJ2-3|many|TRBV11-2|TRBD2
TGTGCCAGCAGCACCCAGCGGGAGGGCCAGAAAGATACGCAGTATTTT
CASSTQREGQKDTQYF
>TRBJ1-1|NA|TRBV28|NA
TGTGCCAGCAGTTTCCCTGGAGAGGGATACACTGAAGCTTTCTTT
CASSFPGEGYTEAFF
>TRBJ2-2|NA|TRBV19|NA
TGTGCTTGTGACAGTTTCAGTAACGGGGAGCTGTTTTTT
CACDSFSNGELFF
>TRBJ1-4|few|TRBV6-1|NA
TGTGCCAGCAGGTCCGACAGCAGGGGTGAAAAACTGTTTTTT
CASRSDSRGEKLFF
>TRBJ2-2|NA|TRBV27|TRBD2
TGTGCCAGCAGTTTATTGGAAGTAGCGGGAGTCACCGGGGAGCTGTTTTTT
CASSLLEVAGVTGELFF
>TRBJ2-7|NA|TRBV5-5|TRBD1
TGTGCCAGCAGCTCAACCGGGACAGCGACCTACGAGCAGTACTTC
CASSSTGTATYEQYF
>TRBJ2-5|NA|TRBV5-1|TRBD2
TGCGCCAGCAGCTCCGGGGGGGCGGGAGTAGAGACCCAGTACTTC
CASSSGGAGVETQYF
>TRBJ2-6|few|TRBV29-1|TRBD1
TGCAGCGTTGAAGAAAGGGACAGGGATGGGGCCAACGTCCTGACTTTC
CSVEERDRDGANVLTF
>TRBJ2-1|NA|TRBV10-3|NA
TGTGCCATCAGTCCCGAACTGGACTACAACAATGAGCAGTTCTTC
CAISPELDYNNEQFF
>TRBJ2-5|NA|TRBV29-1|TRBD2
TGCAGCGCCGCCGGGACTAGACAAGAGACCCAGTACTTC
CSAAGTRQETQYF
>TRBJ2-1|NA|TRBV5-1|TRBD2
TGTGCCAGCAGCCTAGCGGGAGGTTACTACTACAATGAGCAGTTCTTC
CASSLAGGYYYNEQFF
>TRBJ2-2|few|TRBV7-9|NA
TGTGCCAGCAGCCAGGGACGGATCAACACCGGGGAGCTGTTTTTT
CASSQGRINTGELFF
>TRBJ1-1|many|TRBV3-1|NA
TGTGCCAGCAGCCCACTAGGACAGACTCACACCATGAACACTGAAGCTTTCTTT
CASSPLGQTHTMNTEAFF
>TRBJ2-7|NA|TRBV12-3/TRBV12-4|NA
TGTGCCAGCAGTTTAGCGGATCGAGAGTACGAGCAGTACTTC
CASSLADREYEQYF
>TRBJ2-5|many|TRBV7-2|NA
TGTGCCAGCAGCTCATTCGGGGCTACCTCGGAGACCCAGTACTTC
CASSSFGATSETQYF